The source of this T cell receptor beta chain is a study of OX40 agonist ivuxolimab in advanced cancers. Study-level findings and limits: Within 6 weeks, CD4+ and CD8+ blood T cells expanded clonally at 0.1 to 3.0 mg/kg. Expansion of clones was among the lowest in partial responders at 0.1-3.0 mg/kg.

Details on this clone: Its antigen is undetermined.

The cohort excluded patients with autoimmune disease history or systemic immunosuppression. Trimming cost V 4 bases and J 0 bases, with 10 bases left between them. CDR3 size: 13 residues. Germline loops: CDR1 SQVTM, CDR2 ANQGSEA. Measured with immunoSEQ multiplex PCR; TCRdb has only the in-frame clones, and not every one. This table holds some 72,000 clones, under 95% found once. Sequencing was performed on CD4+ or CD8+ T cells sorted from blood, taken in a trial of the OX40 agonist ivuxolimab. The gene calls are TRBV29-1 and TRBJ2-7; D not certain. This sequence was found in an adult with an advanced solid tumor such as melanoma, head and neck, liver or kidney cancer. As DNA, the CDR3 is TGCAGCGTTGTGACGGCGAGCTCCTACGAGCAGTACTTC. The encoded protein is CSVVTASSYEQYF.